Listed here are 16 T cell receptor beta chains from one sample, sequenced in a study of tumor and adjacent non-tumor tissue in lung cancer. RNA was extracted from bulk tissue without any cell sorting. More than 3 cm separated this lung sample from the edge of the tumor. The library came from three nested PCR rounds adapted from ARM-PCR protocols. TCRdb analysed the multiplex PCR reads with MiXCR anew, one entry per CDR3 protein. The table has over 100,000 distinct CDR3 sequences, around 57% seen once. Sequences were obtained from distant non-tumor lung tissue. Receptors were obtained from a man aged 55 to 70 with non-small cell lung cancer.

Comments on this clonotype: This is likely a read error, given that the CDR3 carries no conserved phenylalanine or tryptophan at its end. The chain carries TRBV29-1 and TRBJ1-2; D remains ambiguous. The germline CDR1 and CDR2 sequences are SQVTM and ANQGSEA. This CDR3 has 12 residues. The germline V and J ends were trimmed by 7 bases and 8 bases, with 17 bases remaining between them. The CDR3 bases are TGCAGCGAGTACCGGACCCCAGTGGGCTACACCTCA. Protein product: CSEYRTPVGYTS.

The rearrangement links TRBV6-5 to TRBJ1-5; D possibly corresponds to TRBD1 (6 bases). The CDR3 is 17 residues long. Germline assignment: CDR1 MNHEY and CDR2 SVGAGI. The V gene lost 5 bases and the J gene lost 4 bases, with 21 bases spanning the gap. This CDR3 is CASSMGDTSLRNQPQHF. CDR3 bases: TGTGCCAGCAGTATGGGGGACACAAGCCTTAGGAATCAGCCCCAGCATTTT.

This clonotype occurred many times. This chain joins TRBV13 and TRBJ1-3; possibly TRBD1 for D (5 bases). Germline V gives CDR1 PRHDT, CDR2 FYEKMQ (reference sequence). Trimming took 6 bases from V and 1 from J, leaving 16 bases between them. This CDR3 has 16 residues. This CDR3 reads CASSLTGRSSGNTIYF. In nucleotides, the CDR3 is TGTGCCAGCAGTCTTACGGGACGATCTTCTGGAAACACCATATATTTT.

A note on this clonotype: A much larger clone lies a single base off, so this may be a read error. The V call is TRBV30, the J call TRBJ2-4; TRBD1 is a possible D gene (6 bases). CDR1 and CDR2 from the germline V gene are GTSNPN and SVGIG (reference sequence). The CDR3 totals 13 residues. V gave up 7 bases and J gave up 7 bases, with 17 bases separating them. DNA for the CDR3: TGTGCCTCACAGCCGGACAGAATGAACATTCAGTACTTC. Translation: CASQPDRMNIQYF.

A note on this clonotype: Sequence at one end of the junction differs from germline and may be a read error. CDR3 sequence (DNA): TGCAGTGCTACAAGGGACAGGGGGCCCGGAAGCACCATATATTTT. Encoded protein: CSATRDRGPGSTIYF. The J gene is TRBJ1-3, the V gene TRBV20-1; 12 bases match TRBD1. The CDR3 totals 15 residues. CDR1 is DFQATT, CDR2 SNEGSKA, per germline (reference sequence).

This clonotype has just a few counts. J is TRBJ1-2 and V is TRBV19; D is unresolved. V shed 6 bases and J shed 7 bases, with 12 bases lying between them. The CDR3 extends over 12 amino acids. The V gene's germline CDR1 is LNHDA and CDR2 SQIVND (reference sequence). CDR3 residues: CASSNRPAGYTF. CDR3 DNA: TGTGCCAGTAGCAACAGACCTGCTGGCTACACCTTC.

In the case of this clonotype: At one end the junction does not follow the germline gene, possibly because of a read error. This chain connects TRBV7-8 to TRBJ1-5; the D gene is possibly TRBD1 (5 bases). This CDR3 has 14 amino acids. Germline V gives CDR1 SGHVS, CDR2 FQNEAQ. DNA for the CDR3: TGTGTCAGCAGCTTTGACAGTAGCAATCAGCCCCAGCACTTT. It yields the protein CVSSFDSSNQPQHF.

This clonotype appeared once. This could be a read error, since a much larger clone is one nucleotide away. V and J are TRBV7-9 and TRBJ2-1; D not certain. The CDR3 has 15 amino acids. Deletions cut 6 bases from V and 8 bases from J, with 20 bases between. CDR1 is SEHNR and CDR2 is FQNEAQ in the germline V gene (reference sequence). The CDR3 DNA reads TGTGCCAGCAGTCGTGGGATTAACCCGTTCGATGAGCAGTTCTTC. Encoded protein: CASSRGINPFDEQFF.

About this clonotype itself: Since a much larger clone is just one base distant, this may be a read error. The V call is TRBV12-5, the J call TRBJ2-1; D is ambiguous. Germline V gives CDR1 LGHNT, CDR2 FRNRAP. This CDR3 region has 15 residues. V was trimmed by 5 bases and J by 5 bases, leaving 16 bases between them. The CDR3 region is CASGRWGILDNEQFF. The DNA of the CDR3 is TGTGCTAGTGGTCGGTGGGGAATACTGGACAATGAGCAGTTCTTC.

With regard to this clonotype: It may be a read error: a sequence one base away is much more abundant. The chain recombines TRBV20-1 with TRBJ2-1, with TRBD2 matching 9 bases. Germline lookup yields CDR1 DFQATT and CDR2 SNEGSKA (reference sequence). The V and J ends lost 8 bases and 3 bases, in that order; junction bases with no gene match: 23. This CDR3 has 19 residues. This CDR3 is CSTTTPGLADSVHYNEQFF. The CDR3 nucleotides are TGCAGTACTACCACTCCGGGACTAGCCGACTCTGTACACTACAATGAGCAGTTCTTC.

There are a few counts of this clonotype. This chain joins TRBV2 and TRBJ2-7; 8 positions match TRBD2. This CDR3 is 16 amino acids long. CDR1 and CDR2 (germline): SNHLY, FYNNEI. With 1 base clipped from V and 5 bases from J, the junction kept 10 bases outside the gene matches. CDR3 sequence reads: CASSEGGSGRGNEQYF. CDR3 nucleotide sequence: TGTGCCAGCAGTGAAGGTGGGAGCGGGAGAGGTAACGAGCAGTACTTC.

The rearrangement links TRBV20-1 to TRBJ2-1; 11 positions match TRBD2. CDR1 is DFQATT, CDR2 SNEGSKA, per germline (reference sequence). The CDR3 sequence is 16 residues long. Germline trimming cut 7 bases from V and 2 bases from J; bases unmatched to any gene: 10. The CDR3 spells CSVCSGGEIPYNEQFF. CDR3 DNA: TGCAGTGTATGTAGCGGGGGGGAAATACCCTACAATGAGCAGTTCTTC.

To note about this clonotype: A much larger clone lies one base from this, so it may be a read error. The V and J genes are TRBV5-6 and TRBJ2-5; 9 positions match TRBD2. V lost 2 bases to trimming and J lost 7 bases; unmatched junction nucleotides: 9. This CDR3 contains 15 residues. The germline V gene has CDR1 SGHDT and CDR2 YYEEEE. CDR3 residues: CASSFAGGGLGTQYF. The CDR3 DNA reads TGTGCCAGCAGCTTCGCGGGGGGGGGCCTGGGGACCCAGTACTTC.

Regarding this clonotype: An end of the junction does not agree with germline; a read error may underlie this. The chain couples TRBV11-3 to TRBJ2-1, with a tentative D call TRBD2 (6 bases). Per the germline V gene, CDR1 is SGHNT and CDR2 is YENEEA. CDR3 length: 12 residues. The CDR3 is CACSPGGSEQFF. The DNA for the CDR3 is TGTGCCTGCAGTCCTGGGGGGTCGGAGCAGTTCTTC. The full variable domain, completed using reference TRBV11-3 and TRBJ2-1, is EAGVVQSPRYKIIEKKQPVAFWCNPISGHNTLYWYLQNLGQGPELLIRYENEEAVDDSQLPKDRFSAERLKGVDSTLKIQPAELGDSAVYLCACSPGGSEQFFGPGTRLTVL.

In the case of this clonotype: Sequence at one end of the junction differs from germline and may be a read error. This chain links TRBV5-1 with TRBJ2-5; possibly TRBD1 for D (6 bases). This CDR3 spans 14 amino acids. The V gene's germline CDR1 is SGHRS and CDR2 YFSETQ. The chain's CDR3 is CARSLPGQRETQYF. The CDR3 nucleotides read TGCGCCCGCAGCTTGCCGGGACAAAGAGAGACCCAGTACTTC.

Comments on this clonotype: Germline and junction disagree at one end, which may indicate a read error. J is TRBJ1-1 and V is TRBV12-3 or TRBV12-4; D unclear. There are 15 residues in the CDR3. CDR3 amino acids: CASSIAGWENTEASF. CDR3 coding DNA: TGTGCCAGCAGCATCGCGGGATGGGAGAACACTGAAGCTTCCTTT.